The rows below give T cell receptor beta chains drawn from one sample of a study of post-analysis software for immune sequencing data. TCRdb recomputed calls from the PCR reads with MiXCR, one row per CDR3 protein. The data contain approximately 770,000 distinct CDR3 sequences, 46% of them seen just once; the ten biggest clones take up just under 5%. The sequencing sample was made of blood. The receptors here all came from a girl between 10 and 17 years old with multiple sclerosis. The CDR3 runs from the conserved cysteine through the conserved F or W. D genes are given only for firm matches. Only part of the rows carry a size: once, few, many, or a class if the clone is expanded.

j_call: TRBJ2-1
clone_size: -
v_call: TRBV7-3
d_call: TRBD2
cdr3_nt: TGTGCCAGCAGCCCTAGCGGGGGGTACTCCTACAATGAGCAGTTCTTC
cdr3_aa: CASSPSGGYSYNEQFF

j_call: TRBJ1-5
clone_size: -
v_call: TRBV28
d_call: TRBD1
cdr3_nt: TGTGCCACAGGGGGGCGCATCCCCAATCCCCAGCATTTT
cdr3_aa: CATGGRIPNPQHF

j_call: TRBJ2-3
clone_size: -
v_call: TRBV7-7
d_call: TRBD2
cdr3_nt: TGTGCTAGCAGCCCGCTAGCGGGAGATGCAGATACGCAGTATTTT
cdr3_aa: CASSPLAGDADTQYF

j_call: TRBJ1-2
clone_size: few
v_call: TRBV28
d_call: -
cdr3_nt: TGTGCCAGCAGTTTATTGAACACTCGGGGCTACACCTTC
cdr3_aa: CASSLLNTRGYTF

j_call: TRBJ2-3
clone_size: once
v_call: TRBV11-2
d_call: TRBD2
cdr3_nt: TGTGCCAGCAAAGCGGGACGCCGAGGGGCAGATACGCAGTATTTT
cdr3_aa: CASKAGRRGADTQYF

j_call: TRBJ2-1
clone_size: few
v_call: TRBV4-3
d_call: -
cdr3_nt: TGCGCCAGCAGCCCCGGGGTGGGCTCCTACAATGAGCAGTTCTTC
cdr3_aa: CASSPGVGSYNEQFF

j_call: TRBJ2-5
clone_size: -
v_call: TRBV20-1
d_call: TRBD1
cdr3_nt: TGCAGTGCGGGACAGCAGTACCAAGAGACCCAGTACTTC
cdr3_aa: CSAGQQYQETQYF

j_call: TRBJ2-7
clone_size: -
v_call: TRBV12-3/TRBV12-4
d_call: -
cdr3_nt: TGTGCCAGCAGTTTAGCGCGTGGACCATCCCAAGAGACCAAGTACTTC
cdr3_aa: CASSLARGPSQETKYF

j_call: TRBJ2-1
clone_size: -
v_call: TRBV7-2
d_call: TRBD1
cdr3_nt: TGTGCCAGCAGCCAATGGGGACAGGGCAATGAGCAGTTCTTC
cdr3_aa: CASSQWGQGNEQFF

j_call: TRBJ1-2
clone_size: -
v_call: TRBV5-1
d_call: -
cdr3_nt: TGCGCCAGCAGCTCACAGGGAGGGGGGATCAAATATGGCTACACCTTC
cdr3_aa: CASSSQGGGIKYGYTF

j_call: TRBJ2-7
clone_size: -
v_call: TRBV29-1
d_call: TRBD2
cdr3_nt: TGCAGCGTTGGATCTAGCGGGAGCTCCTACGAGCAGTACTTC
cdr3_aa: CSVGSSGSSYEQYF

j_call: TRBJ2-5
clone_size: -
v_call: TRBV6-6
d_call: -
cdr3_nt: TGTGCCAGCAGCGACGGCCAAGAGATCCAGTACTTC
cdr3_aa: CASSDGQEIQYF

j_call: TRBJ1-1
clone_size: few
v_call: TRBV10-3
d_call: TRBD1
cdr3_nt: TGTGCCATCAGCGACGGGACAGGTCTGAAGAACACTGAAGCTTTCTTT
cdr3_aa: CAISDGTGLKNTEAFF